A single T cell receptor (beta chain) is shown here with its context. The CDR3 length is 15 residues. Germline loops: CDR1 MDHEN, CDR2 SYDVKM. Trimming took off 8 bases at V and 0 bases at J, with 14 bases between the two ends. The data belong to a study of shared T cell receptors in the human thymus. Measured with immunoSEQ multiplex PCR; TCRdb has only the in-frame clones, and not every one. The repertoire consists of some 640,000 clones, with approximately 87% occurring once and the leading ten covering more than 0.009%. These data were also reused for a study on human thymus T cells. That report adds: Thymus specimens were resections from corrective heart surgery. Related research found strongly overlapping thymic repertoires in unrelated individuals.

The source is a boy under three years old with a congenital heart defect. The J gene is TRBJ1-5, the V gene TRBV28; D is perhaps TRBD1 (6 bases). The sample was thymocytes. CDR3 region: CASFGTGPSNQPQHF. The CDR3 nucleotides are TGTGCCAGCTTTGGAACAGGGCCTAGCAATCAGCCCCAGCATTTT.